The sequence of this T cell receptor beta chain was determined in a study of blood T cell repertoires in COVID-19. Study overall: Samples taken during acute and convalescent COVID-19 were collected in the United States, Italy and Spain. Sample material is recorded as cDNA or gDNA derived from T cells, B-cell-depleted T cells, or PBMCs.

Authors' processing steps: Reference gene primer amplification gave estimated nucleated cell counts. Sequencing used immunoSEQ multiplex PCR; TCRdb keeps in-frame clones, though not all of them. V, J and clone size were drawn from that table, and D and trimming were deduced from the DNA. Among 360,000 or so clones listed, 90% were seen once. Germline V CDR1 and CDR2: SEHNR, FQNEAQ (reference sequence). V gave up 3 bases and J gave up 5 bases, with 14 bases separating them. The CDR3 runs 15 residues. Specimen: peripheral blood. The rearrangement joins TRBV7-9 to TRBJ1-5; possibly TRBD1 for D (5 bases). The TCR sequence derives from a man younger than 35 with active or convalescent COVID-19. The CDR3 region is CASSLPGGADQPQHF. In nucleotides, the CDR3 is TGTGCCAGCAGCTTGCCGGGGGGAGCAGATCAGCCCCAGCATTTT.